What follows describes a single TCR beta chain. Its antigen is as yet unknown. This entry comes from a study of cytotoxic CD8 clonotypes in ibrutinib-treated CLL. General study results and limits: Once treatment began, public clonotypes, which were uncommon, contracted or stayed stable.

Germline V gene lookup returns CDR1 SGDLS and CDR2 YYNGEE. V lost 4 bases and J 6 bases, leaving 8 bases between the germline ends. This CDR3 is 13 amino acids long. This table comes from immunoSEQ multiplex PCR, and its TCRdb copy is limited to in-frame clones, with some not included. The sample lists approximately 130,000 clones, about 85% seen once, with about 3.3% in the top ten. This TCR was sampled from a human donor with chronic lymphocytic leukemia. V and J are TRBV9 and TRBJ1-6; D unclear. Source: PBMCs, taken after 24 months of ibrutinib treatment. CDR3 coding DNA: TGTGCCAGCAGCCCTGTGAGTAATTCACCCCTCCACTTT. Its translation: CASSPVSNSPLHF.